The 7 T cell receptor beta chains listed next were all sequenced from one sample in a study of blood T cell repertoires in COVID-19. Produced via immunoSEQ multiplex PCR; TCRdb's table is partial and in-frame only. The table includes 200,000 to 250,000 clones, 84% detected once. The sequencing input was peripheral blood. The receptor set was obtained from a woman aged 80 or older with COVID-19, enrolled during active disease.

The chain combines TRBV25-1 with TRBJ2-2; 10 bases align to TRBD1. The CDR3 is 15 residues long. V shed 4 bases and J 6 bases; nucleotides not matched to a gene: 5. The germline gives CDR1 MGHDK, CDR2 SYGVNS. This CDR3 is CASSGDRGGSGELFF. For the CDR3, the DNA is TGTGCCAGCAGTGGGGACAGGGGAGGGTCCGGGGAGCTGTTTTTT.

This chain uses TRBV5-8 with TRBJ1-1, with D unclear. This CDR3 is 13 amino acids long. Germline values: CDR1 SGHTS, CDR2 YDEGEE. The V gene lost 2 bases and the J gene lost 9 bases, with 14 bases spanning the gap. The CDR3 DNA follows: TGTGCCAGCAGCTTACGAGATTCCCTCAAAGCTTTCTTT. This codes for CASSLRDSLKAFF.

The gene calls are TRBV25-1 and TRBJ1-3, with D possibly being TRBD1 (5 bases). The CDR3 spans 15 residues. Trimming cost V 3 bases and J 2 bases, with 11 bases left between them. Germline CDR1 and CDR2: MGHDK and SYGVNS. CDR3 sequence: CASSDAGGAGNTIYF. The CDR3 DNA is TGTGCCAGCAGTGACGCGGGGGGGGCTGGAAACACCATATATTTT.

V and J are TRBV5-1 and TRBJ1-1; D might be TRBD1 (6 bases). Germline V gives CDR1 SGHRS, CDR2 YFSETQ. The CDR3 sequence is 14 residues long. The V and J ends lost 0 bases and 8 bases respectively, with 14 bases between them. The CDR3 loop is CASSLAPGQPEAFF. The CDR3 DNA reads TGCGCCAGCAGCTTGGCGCCAGGACAGCCCGAAGCTTTCTTT.

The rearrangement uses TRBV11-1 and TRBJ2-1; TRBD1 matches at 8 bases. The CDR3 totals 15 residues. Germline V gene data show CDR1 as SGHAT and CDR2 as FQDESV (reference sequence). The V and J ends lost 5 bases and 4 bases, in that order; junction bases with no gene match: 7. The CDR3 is CASSPRTGIYNEQFF. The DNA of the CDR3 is TGTGCCAGCAGCCCACGGACAGGGATTTACAATGAGCAGTTCTTC.

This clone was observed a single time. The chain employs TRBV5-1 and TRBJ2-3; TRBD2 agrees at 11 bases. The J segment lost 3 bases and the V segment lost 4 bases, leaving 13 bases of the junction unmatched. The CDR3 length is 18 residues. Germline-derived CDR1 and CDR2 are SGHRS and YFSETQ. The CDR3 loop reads CASSIGLAGGGRTDTQYF. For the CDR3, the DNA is TGCGCCAGCAGCATCGGACTAGCGGGCGGGGGGAGGACAGATACGCAGTATTTT.

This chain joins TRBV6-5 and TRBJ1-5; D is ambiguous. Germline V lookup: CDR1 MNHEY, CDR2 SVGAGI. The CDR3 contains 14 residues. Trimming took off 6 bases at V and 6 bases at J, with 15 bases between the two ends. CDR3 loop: CASRSRGWSQPQHF. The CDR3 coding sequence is TGTGCCAGCAGATCCCGGGGATGGAGTCAGCCCCAGCATTTT.